This T cell receptor (beta chain) was recorded in a study of T cells in pancreatic ductal adenocarcinoma. The selected patients with pancreatic ductal adenocarcinoma had surgery but no neoadjuvant therapy. Libraries were prepared by immunoSEQ multiplex PCR; TCRdb keeps only in-frame clonotypes and omits some of them. The sample lists around 94,000 clones, about 96% occurring once. Notes on this clone: The antigen remains undetermined.

Regarding the study as a whole: Blood had more productive templates and approximately 8-fold more unique clonotypes than tumor.

Germline V gene sequence: CDR1 SGHRS, CDR2 YFSETQ. Trimming left V 1 base short and J 9 bases short, with 14 bases between. The CDR3 is made up of 14 amino acids. The chain uses TRBV5-1 and TRBJ2-1, with D possibly TRBD2 on 5 matching bases. The sample taken for sequencing was PBMCs. The receptor was isolated from a human donor with pancreatic ductal adenocarcinoma. Here the CDR3 reads CASSLSSSSVEQFF. The CDR3 bases are TGCGCCAGCAGCTTGTCGTCTAGCTCGGTTGAGCAGTTCTTC.